The T cell receptor beta chain under discussion was sequenced for a study of blood T cell repertoires in COVID-19. Germline V gene sequence: CDR1 SEHNR, CDR2 FQNEAQ (reference sequence). CDR3 length equals 17 residues. The V gene end was trimmed by 2 bases and the J gene end by 4 bases; junction bases not matched to a gene: 7. Only in-frame clones appear in the TCRdb table, and some are missing; sequencing was by immunoSEQ multiplex PCR. The repertoire holds roughly 100,000 clones, with 88% as singletons. This TCR was sampled from a human donor in a cohort sampled during active COVID-19. The chain carries TRBV7-9 and TRBJ2-3, with TRBD2 matching 12 bases. Sequencing input: peripheral blood. CDR3: CASSLLTSGSGADTQYF. The DNA of the CDR3 is TGTGCCAGCAGCTTACTGACTAGCGGGAGTGGGGCAGATACGCAGTATTTT.